This TCR beta chain was documented in a study of CD8 T cells in Susac syndrome. General study points: It was acknowledged in the study that the number of individuals who were included in its TCR sequencing and HLA analysis was relatively small.

RNA was extracted with the RNeasy kit, and a quantity of about 0.45 to 1 ug was reverse transcribed using random hexamers. The immunoSEQ assay covered 54 Vbeta and 13 Jbeta segments for CDR3. TCRdb recomputed calls from the immunoSEQ multiplex PCR reads with MiXCR, one row per CDR3 protein. The data contain roughly 120,000 distinct CDR3 sequences, more than 80% of them singletons. In germline, CDR1 is LGHNT, CDR2 FRNRAP. Trimming took 5 bases from V and 8 from J, leaving 12 bases between them. The CDR3 has 12 residues. Negative isolation yielded the CD8+ and CD4+ T cells, while FACS enriched the TEMRA cells. About this clonotype: As yet, its antigen is unknown.

Material: CD8+ T cells from PBMCs. The chain links TRBV12-5 to TRBJ1-2, with D possibly being TRBD1 (6 bases). The sequence was collected from a human donor with multiple sclerosis. The CDR3 DNA follows: TGTGCTAGTGGTATACAGGGCTGGGGCTACACCTTC. This sequence encodes CASGIQGWGYTF.